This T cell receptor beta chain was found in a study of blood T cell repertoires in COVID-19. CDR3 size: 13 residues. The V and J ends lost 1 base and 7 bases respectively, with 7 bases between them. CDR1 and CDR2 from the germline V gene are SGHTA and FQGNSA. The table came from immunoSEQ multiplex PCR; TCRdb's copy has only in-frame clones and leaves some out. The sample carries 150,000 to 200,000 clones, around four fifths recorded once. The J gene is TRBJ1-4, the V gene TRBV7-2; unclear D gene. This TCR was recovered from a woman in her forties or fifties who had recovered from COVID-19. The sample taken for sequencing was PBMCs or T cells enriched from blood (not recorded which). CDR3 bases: TGTGCCAGCAGCTTAGAGTCCGGTGAAAAACTGTTTTTT. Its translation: CASSLESGEKLFF.